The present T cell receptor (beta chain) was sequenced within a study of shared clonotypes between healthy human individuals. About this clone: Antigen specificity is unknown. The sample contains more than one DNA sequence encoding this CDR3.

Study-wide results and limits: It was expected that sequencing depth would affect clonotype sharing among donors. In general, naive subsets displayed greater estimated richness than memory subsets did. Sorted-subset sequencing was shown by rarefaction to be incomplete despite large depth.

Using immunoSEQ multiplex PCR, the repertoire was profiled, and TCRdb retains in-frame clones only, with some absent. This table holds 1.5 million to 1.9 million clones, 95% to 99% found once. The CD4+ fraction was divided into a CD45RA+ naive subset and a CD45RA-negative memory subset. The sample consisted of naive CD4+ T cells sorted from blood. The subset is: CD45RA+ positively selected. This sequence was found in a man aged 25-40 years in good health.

CDR3 residues: CSARVGEAFF. The CDR3 DNA follows: TGCAGTGCTAGAGTCGGTGAAGCTTTCTTT. The rearrangement joins TRBV20-1 to TRBJ1-1; no reliable D call. The CDR3 runs 10 residues. Germline CDR1 DFQATT, CDR2 SNEGSKA (reference sequence). The germline V and J ends were trimmed by 1 base and 7 bases, with 4 bases remaining between them.